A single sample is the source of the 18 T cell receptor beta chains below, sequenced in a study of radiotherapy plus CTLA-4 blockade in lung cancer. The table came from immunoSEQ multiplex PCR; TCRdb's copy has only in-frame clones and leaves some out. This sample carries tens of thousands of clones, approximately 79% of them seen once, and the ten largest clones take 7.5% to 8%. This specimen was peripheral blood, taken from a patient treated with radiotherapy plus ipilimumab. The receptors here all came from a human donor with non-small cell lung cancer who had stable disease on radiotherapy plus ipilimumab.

In DNA form, the CDR3 reads TGTGCCAGCAGCGCACCGGACAGGGATGGCTACACCTTC. This codes for CASSAPDRDGYTF. This chain joins TRBV7-9 and TRBJ1-2; TRBD1 agrees at 8 bases. Germline trimming cut 5 bases from V and 6 bases from J; bases unmatched to any gene: 5. The CDR3 runs 13 residues. Germline V gene sequence: CDR1 SEHNR, CDR2 FQNEAQ (reference sequence). Full variable domain (missing parts from reference TRBV7-9 and TRBJ1-2): DTGVSQNPRHKITKRGQNVTFRCDPISEHNRLYWYRQTLGQGPEFLTYFQNEAQLEKSRLLSDRFSAERPKGSFSTLEIQRTEQGDSAMYLCASSAPDRDGYTFGSGTRLTVV.

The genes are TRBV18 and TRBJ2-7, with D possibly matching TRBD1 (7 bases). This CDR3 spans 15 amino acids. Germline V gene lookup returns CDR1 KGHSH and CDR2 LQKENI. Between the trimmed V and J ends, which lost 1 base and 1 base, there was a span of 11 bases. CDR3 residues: CASSPQGAGSYEQYV. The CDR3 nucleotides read TGTGCCAGCTCACCACAGGGGGCGGGATCCTACGAGCAGTACGTC.

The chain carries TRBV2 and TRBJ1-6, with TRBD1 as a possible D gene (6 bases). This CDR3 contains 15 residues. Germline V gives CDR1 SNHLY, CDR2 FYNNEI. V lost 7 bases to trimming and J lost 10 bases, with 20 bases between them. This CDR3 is CASNKQGTNGSPLHF. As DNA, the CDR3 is TGTGCCAGCAATAAACAGGGTACGAATGGGTCACCCCTCCACTTT.

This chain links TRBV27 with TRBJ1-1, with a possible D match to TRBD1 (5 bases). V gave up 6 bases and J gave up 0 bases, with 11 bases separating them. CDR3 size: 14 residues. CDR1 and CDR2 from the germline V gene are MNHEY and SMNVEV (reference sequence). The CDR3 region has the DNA TGTGCCAGCAGCCCCGACAGAGTGAACACTGAAGCTTTCTTT. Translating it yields CASSPDRVNTEAFF.

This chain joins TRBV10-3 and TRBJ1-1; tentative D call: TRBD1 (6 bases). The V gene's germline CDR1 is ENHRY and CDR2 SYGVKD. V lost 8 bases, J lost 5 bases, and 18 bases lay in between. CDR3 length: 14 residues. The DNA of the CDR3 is TGTGCCATCGGTCCACAGGGTAGGGAGACTGAAGCTTTCTTT. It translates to CAIGPQGRETEAFF.

Here the CDR3 DNA reads TGTGCCACCAGCAGAACCCACGGGGAGCCTGAAGCTTTCTTT. As protein: CATSRTHGEPEAFF. The rearrangement joins TRBV15 to TRBJ1-1; D unresolved. Germline lookup yields CDR1 LNHNV and CDR2 YYDKDF (reference sequence). V was shortened by 2 bases and J by 6 bases, with 13 bases between the two germline ends. The CDR3 runs to 14 residues. The complete variable domain, with remaining parts taken from reference TRBV15 and TRBJ1-1, reads DAMVIQNPRYQVTQFGKPVTLSCSQTLNHNVMYWYQQKSSQAPKLLFHYYDKDFNNEADTPDNFQSRRPNTSFCFLDIRSPGLGDTAMYLCATSRTHGEPEAFFGQGTRLTVV.

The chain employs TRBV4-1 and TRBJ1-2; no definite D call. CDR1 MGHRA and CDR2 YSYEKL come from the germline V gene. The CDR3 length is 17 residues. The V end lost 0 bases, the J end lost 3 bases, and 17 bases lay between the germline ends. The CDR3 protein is CASSQDVHEAPYYGYTF. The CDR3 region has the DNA TGCGCCAGCAGCCAAGATGTCCACGAGGCCCCGTACTATGGCTACACCTTC.

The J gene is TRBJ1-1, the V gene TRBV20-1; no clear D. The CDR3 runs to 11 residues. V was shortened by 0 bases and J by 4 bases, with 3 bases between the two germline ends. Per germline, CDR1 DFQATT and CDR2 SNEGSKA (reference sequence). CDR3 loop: CSAREATEAFF. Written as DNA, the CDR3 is TGCAGTGCTAGAGAAGCCACTGAAGCTTTCTTT.

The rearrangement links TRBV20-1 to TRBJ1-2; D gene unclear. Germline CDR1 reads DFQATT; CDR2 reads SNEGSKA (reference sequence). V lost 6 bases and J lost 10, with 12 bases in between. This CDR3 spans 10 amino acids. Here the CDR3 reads CSATPTVYTF. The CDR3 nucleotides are TGCAGTGCCACTCCGACCGTCTACACCTTC.

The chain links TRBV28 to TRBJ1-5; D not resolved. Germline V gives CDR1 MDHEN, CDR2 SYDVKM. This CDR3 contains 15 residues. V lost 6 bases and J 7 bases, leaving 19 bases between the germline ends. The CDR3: CASSHPGSPGQPQHF. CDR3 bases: TGTGCCAGCAGCCACCCCGGGTCCCCGGGCCAGCCCCAGCATTTT.

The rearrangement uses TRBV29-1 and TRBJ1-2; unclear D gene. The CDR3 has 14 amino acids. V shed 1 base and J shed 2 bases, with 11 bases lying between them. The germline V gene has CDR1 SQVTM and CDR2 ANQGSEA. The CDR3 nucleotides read TGCAGCGTTGAAGGTAGCGTCGGCAACTATGGCTACACCTTC. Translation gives CSVEGSVGNYGYTF.

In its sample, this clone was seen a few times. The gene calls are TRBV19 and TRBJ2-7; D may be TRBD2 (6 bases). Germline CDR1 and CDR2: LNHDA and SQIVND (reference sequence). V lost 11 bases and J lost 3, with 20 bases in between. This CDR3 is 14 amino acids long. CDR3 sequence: CADQGRMDYYEQYV. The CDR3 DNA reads TGTGCCGACCAAGGAAGGATGGACTACTACGAGCAGTACGTC.

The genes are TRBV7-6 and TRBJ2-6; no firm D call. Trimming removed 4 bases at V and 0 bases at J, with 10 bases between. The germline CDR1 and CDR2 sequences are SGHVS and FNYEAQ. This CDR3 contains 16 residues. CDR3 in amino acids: CASSSYSVSGANVLTF. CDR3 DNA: TGTGCCAGCAGCTCTTATTCAGTCTCTGGGGCCAACGTCCTGACTTTC.

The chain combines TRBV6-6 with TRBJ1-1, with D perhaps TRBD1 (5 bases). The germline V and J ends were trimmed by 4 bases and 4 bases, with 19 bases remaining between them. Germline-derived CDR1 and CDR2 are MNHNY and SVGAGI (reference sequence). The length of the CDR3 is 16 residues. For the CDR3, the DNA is TGTGCCAGCAGTTGCTCGCAGGGTACTTGGGGCACTGAAGCTTTCTTT. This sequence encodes CASSCSQGTWGTEAFF.

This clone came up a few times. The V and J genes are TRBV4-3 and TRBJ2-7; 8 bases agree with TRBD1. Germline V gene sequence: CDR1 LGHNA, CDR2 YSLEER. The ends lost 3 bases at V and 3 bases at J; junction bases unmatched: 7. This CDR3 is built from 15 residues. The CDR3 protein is CASSHVGQGVYEQYF. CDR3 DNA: TGCGCCAGCAGCCATGTTGGACAGGGTGTCTACGAGCAGTACTTC.

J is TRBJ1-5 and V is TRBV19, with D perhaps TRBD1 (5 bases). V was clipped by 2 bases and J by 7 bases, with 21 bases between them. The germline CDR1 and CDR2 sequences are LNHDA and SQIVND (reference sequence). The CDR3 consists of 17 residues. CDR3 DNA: TGTGCCAGTAGTATAAATTTGGGACGGCCGGAGATACAGCCCCAGCATTTT. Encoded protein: CASSINLGRPEIQPQHF.

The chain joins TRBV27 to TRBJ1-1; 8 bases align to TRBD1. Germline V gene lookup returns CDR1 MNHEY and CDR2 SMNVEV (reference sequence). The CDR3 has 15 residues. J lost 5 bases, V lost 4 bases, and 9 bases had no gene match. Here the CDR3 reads CASSSGGNRGTEAFF. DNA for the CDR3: TGTGCCAGCAGTTCAGGGGGCAATAGAGGGACTGAAGCTTTCTTT.

The chain's CDR3 is CASTPIAGQGSGGTEAFF. For the CDR3, the DNA is TGCGCCAGCACCCCTATCGCGGGACAGGGGTCCGGGGGCACTGAAGCTTTCTTT. The chain links TRBV5-1 to TRBJ1-1; 10 nucleotides align to TRBD1. Germline-derived CDR1 and CDR2 are SGHRS and YFSETQ. The CDR3 covers 18 residues. With V trimmed by 6 bases and J by 4 bases, 18 bases remained unmatched.